A selection of T cell receptor beta chains follows, all from one sample in a study of blood T cell repertoires in COVID-19. Profiling relied on immunoSEQ multiplex PCR, and the TCRdb table lists in-frame clones only, not all of them. The data contain 150,000 to 200,000 clones, approximately 80% of them singletons. The sequenced material came from peripheral blood. These receptors all come from a human donor in a cohort sampled during active COVID-19. The CDR3 runs from the conserved cysteine through the conserved F or W. The order of the fields is clone size, V gene, J gene, D gene, CDR3 DNA, CDR3 protein. D genes are given only for firm matches. Clone size is not always given. Where it is, it says once, few, many or a class for expanded clones.

>-|TRBV12-5|TRBJ2-2|TRBD2
TGTGCTACCGGACTAGCAGTCACCGGGGAGCTGTTTTTT
CATGLAVTGELFF
>-|TRBV15|TRBJ1-2|-
TGTGCCACCAGCAAACCGGGGGAACGTTCCGGCTACACCTTC
CATSKPGERSGYTF
>-|TRBV7-9|TRBJ2-1|TRBD1
TGTGCCAGCAGCTTAAATGACAGGGAAAACAATGAGCAGTTCTTC
CASSLNDRENNEQFF
>-|TRBV3-1/TRBV3-2|TRBJ1-6|-
TGTGCCAGCAGCCCGCGGGACCGCAATTCACCCCTCCACTTT
CASSPRDRNSPLHF
>-|TRBV28|TRBJ2-3|TRBD1
TGTGCCAGCAGTCCGGGACAGGGGCGAGATACGCAGTATTTT
CASSPGQGRDTQYF
>few|TRBV7-7|TRBJ1-5|-
TGTGCCAGCAGCTTAGAGGGGGAAGGTACCAATCAGCCCCAGCATTTT
CASSLEGEGTNQPQHF
>once|TRBV7-9|TRBJ2-2|-
TGTGCCAGCAGCTTAGCGGGAGCGAACACCGGGGAGCTGTTTTTT
CASSLAGANTGELFF
>-|TRBV7-8|TRBJ1-2|-
TGTGCCAGCAGCTTAGGAGGGGGGGAATATGGCTACACCTTC
CASSLGGGEYGYTF
>-|TRBV27|TRBJ2-3|-
TGTGCCAGCAGTCCCCGCGGGGGTCGGGGGGCTGGCACAGATACGCAGTATTTT
CASSPRGGRGAGTDTQYF
>-|TRBV3-1/TRBV3-2|TRBJ2-5|TRBD2
TGTGCCAGCCTACTGACTAGCGGGGACCAAGAGACCCAGTACTTC
CASLLTSGDQETQYF
>-|TRBV4-1|TRBJ2-1|TRBD2
TGCGCCAGCAGCCAAGGTCTAGCGGGGTACAATGAGCAGTTCTTC
CASSQGLAGYNEQFF
>once|TRBV30|TRBJ2-7|-
TGTGCCTGGAGTGTCAAATACGAGCAGTACTTC
CAWSVKYEQYF
>-|TRBV3-1/TRBV3-2|TRBJ1-1|TRBD1
TGTGCCAGCAGCCATAAAACCGGGACAGTGAACACTGAAGCTTTCTTT
CASSHKTGTVNTEAFF
>-|TRBV30|TRBJ2-5|-
TGTGCCCAGGAAGCCCAGGGACAAGAGACCCAGTACTTC
CAQEAQGQETQYF
>-|TRBV5-6|TRBJ2-6|TRBD1
TGTGCCAGCAGCCCCGGACAGGGGGCCCGCCTTTCTGGGGCCAACGTCCTGACTTTC
CASSPGQGARLSGANVLTF
>-|TRBV6-6|TRBJ1-4|-
TGTGCCAGCAGTTACTCGACAGCCTCGCCCAATGAAAAACTGTTTTTT
CASSYSTASPNEKLFF
>few|TRBV5-1|TRBJ1-1|TRBD1
TGCGCCAGTAGGACAGGGAAAGGGACTGAAGCTTTCTTT
CASRTGKGTEAFF
>few|TRBV7-9|TRBJ2-3|-
TGTGCCAGCAGCTTAACGGTGGGAGCCACAGATACGCAGTATTTT
CASSLTVGATDTQYF
>-|TRBV6-2/TRBV6-3|TRBJ1-5|-
TGTGCCAGCACCCCCCGGGACTGGGGCAATCAGCCCCAGCATTTT
CASTPRDWGNQPQHF
>-|TRBV6-5|TRBJ2-1|TRBD2
TGTGCCAGCAGGGCTAGCGGGGCCCGGGAGCAGTTCTTC
CASRASGAREQFF
>-|TRBV18|TRBJ2-7|-
TGTGCCAGCTCACCACCCCAGGAGGCGGTTTACGAGCAGTACTTC
CASSPPQEAVYEQYF
>-|TRBV5-6|TRBJ2-7|TRBD1
TGTGCCAGCAGCGTAACAGGGGGCCCGGTTTACTACGAGCAGTACTTC
CASSVTGGPVYYEQYF
>once|TRBV28|TRBJ2-2|TRBD2
TGTGCCAGCAGCTCCCCAAGCGGGATAGGCACCGGGGAGCTGTTTTTT
CASSSPSGIGTGELFF
>-|TRBV6-5|TRBJ1-2|-
TGTGCCAGCAGTTACTCCAGGGGCGGCTACGGCTACACCTTC
CASSYSRGGYGYTF
>-|TRBV6-5|TRBJ2-3|TRBD2
TGTGCCAGCAAACTTAGCGGGAGCACAGATACGCAGTATTTT
CASKLSGSTDTQYF
>-|TRBV6-2/TRBV6-3|TRBJ2-7|-
TGTGCCAGCAGTTACGGAGTCTCTTACGAGCAGTACTTC
CASSYGVSYEQYF
>-|TRBV28|TRBJ2-4|-
TGTGCCAGCAGTTCACAACAGGGGGGGGCCAAAAACATTCAGTACTTC
CASSSQQGGAKNIQYF
>-|TRBV14|TRBJ2-5|-
TGTGCCAGCAGCCAAGGTCTTCAAGAGACCCAGTACTTC
CASSQGLQETQYF
>-|TRBV6-5|TRBJ2-1|TRBD1
TGTGCCAGCAGTTACGACAGGGGTTATGAGCAGTTCTTC
CASSYDRGYEQFF
>-|TRBV27|TRBJ2-5|-
TGTGCCAGCAGTCCACCGGGACTAGAGACCCAGTACTTC
CASSPPGLETQYF
>-|TRBV3-1/TRBV3-2|TRBJ2-3|TRBD2
TGTGCCAGCAGCCAGGTTTTCATGGGACTAGCGGATACCACAGATACGCAGTATTTT
CASSQVFMGLADTTDTQYF
>-|TRBV7-3|TRBJ2-5|TRBD2
TGTGCCAGCAGCTTACTTGCGGGAGGGCCGCAGACCCAGTACTTC
CASSLLAGGPQTQYF
>few|TRBV27|TRBJ2-1|-
TGTGCCAGCAGTCTCCGGGACCCAGGGGATGAGCAGTTCTTC
CASSLRDPGDEQFF
>-|TRBV27|TRBJ1-1|TRBD1
TGTGCCAGCAGTGCTGCACAGGGGGTCACTGAAGCTTTCTTT
CASSAAQGVTEAFF
>-|TRBV7-2|TRBJ2-3|TRBD2
TGTGCCAGCAGCTTAGAAGCGGGGACTAGCACAGATACGCAGTATTTT
CASSLEAGTSTDTQYF
>-|TRBV19|TRBJ2-3|TRBD2
TGTGCCAGTAGTATTGGCGGGGGGGCCGATACGCAGTATTTT
CASSIGGGADTQYF
>once|TRBV9|TRBJ2-3|TRBD2
TGTGCCAGCAGCCAGACTAGCGGGGGGGCATCAGATACGCAGTATTTT
CASSQTSGGASDTQYF
>few|TRBV7-8|TRBJ2-7|TRBD1
TGTGCCAGCAGCTTGGGAGGACAGGGGGCTGGCGAGCAGTACTTC
CASSLGGQGAGEQYF
>-|TRBV7-3|TRBJ2-5|TRBD2
TGTGCCAGCAGCTTAGGCGGGGGGGAGACCCAGTACTTC
CASSLGGGETQYF